The clone carrying this T cell receptor (beta chain) showed up just a few times. This CDR3 has 14 amino acids. Trimming stripped 0 bases from V and 6 bases from J, with 6 bases between. CDR1 and CDR2 from the germline V gene are SGHTA and FQGNSA. A second 7 to 11 cycle PCR used barcoded and J-beta primers. TCRdb fed the 5' RACE reads into MiXCR, producing one record per CDR3 protein. The sample has about 1.7 million distinct CDR3 sequences, 25% to 30% seen once. The source of the sample is a study of blood T cells in healthy people across ages. This chain connects TRBV7-2 to TRBJ1-6, with D possibly being TRBD1 (5 bases). Sample: blood. The TCR sequence derives from a woman aged 30 to 39 in good health. CDR3 DNA: TGTGCCAGCAGCTTAGCACAGGCTAATTCACCCCTCCACTTT. Translating gives CASSLAQANSPLHF.